The sequence of this T cell receptor (beta chain) was determined in a study of cytomegalovirus exposure and HLA in healthy donors. PCR was performed using 60 Vbeta and 13 Jbeta primers. Data came from immunoSEQ multiplex PCR; TCRdb stores just in-frame clones and leaves some out. The table records about 120,000 clones, 9.5% of them present only once. The CDR3 extends over 13 amino acids. V lost 3 bases, J lost 8 bases, and 12 bases lay in between. The germline V gene has CDR1 SGDLS and CDR2 YYNGEE. This clone has a handful of counts. V usage is TRBV9 and J usage is TRBJ2-1, with D possibly matching TRBD2 (5 bases). Sequencing input: PBMCs. This receptor was taken from a young man in good health and CMV-seronegative. The CDR3 region has the DNA TGTGCCAGCAGCGGGCGGGCCTCCGATGAGCAGTTCTTC. Residues: CASSGRASDEQFF.